These 15 T cell receptor beta chains originate from one sample sequenced in a study of T-cell reconstitution after alpha-beta-depleted transplantation in children. Preparation of the TCRbeta library used unique molecular identifiers. Via MiXCR, TCRdb re-called the PCR reads, giving one row per CDR3 protein. This sample has fewer than 350,000 distinct CDR3 sequences, with around 10% found just once. The source material was peripheral blood, sampled 180 days after TCRalphabeta/CD19-depleted stem cell transplant. The source of these receptors is a male patient aged 2 to 10 who had a stem cell transplant for chronic granulomatous disease, so the T cells may come from the graft donor.

In its sample, this clonotype was seen many times. This chain links TRBV18 with TRBJ2-7; TRBD1 is a possible D gene (6 bases). Trimming removed 3 bases from V and 2 bases from J, with 14 bases in between. The CDR3 spans 15 residues. Germline CDR1 KGHSH, CDR2 LQKENI. The CDR3 loop reads CASSPVTGTTYEQYF. The CDR3 nucleotides read TGTGCCAGCTCACCCGTAACGGGGACAACCTACGAGCAGTACTTC. The variable domain in full, completed from reference TRBV18 and TRBJ2-7, reads NAGVMQNPRHLVRRRGQEARLRCSPMKGHSHVYWYRQLPEEGLKFMVYLQKENIIDESGMPKERFSAEFPKEGPSILRIQQVVRGDSAAYFCASSPVTGTTYEQYFGPGTRLTVT.

There are many counts of this clonotype. The chain couples TRBV5-1 to TRBJ2-2, with a possible D match to TRBD2 (6 bases). V gave up 2 bases and J gave up 0 bases, with 8 bases separating them. The CDR3 totals 15 residues. Germline values: CDR1 SGHRS, CDR2 YFSETQ. The CDR3 is CASSFSGANTGELFF. The CDR3 region has the DNA TGCGCCAGCAGCTTTAGCGGAGCGAACACCGGGGAGCTGTTTTTT. The variable domain in full, completed from reference TRBV5-1 and TRBJ2-2, reads KAGVTQTPRYLIKTRGQQVTLSCSPISGHRSVSWYQQTPGQGLQFLFEYFSETQRNKGNFPGRFSGRQFSNSRSEMNVSTLELGDSALYLCASSFSGANTGELFFGEGSRLTVL.

The chain uses TRBV27 and TRBJ1-4, with D maybe TRBD1 (5 bases). The CDR3 is 13 amino acids. Germline CDR1 MNHEY, CDR2 SMNVEV (reference sequence). Trimming shortened V by 7 bases and J by 8 bases, and 14 bases separated the two germline ends. In nucleotides, the CDR3 is TGTGCCAGCAAGGAGCAGGGCGGAGAAAAACTGTTTTTT. Protein sequence: CASKEQGGEKLFF.

This clonotype was detected a few times. The V gene is TRBV30, the J gene TRBJ1-1, with unresolved D. V was pared by 4 bases and J by 1 base, with 10 bases between. Germline loops: CDR1 GTSNPN, CDR2 SVGIG (reference sequence). CDR3 length: 13 amino acids. This chain's CDR3 is CAWIGRGNTEAFF. The DNA for the CDR3 is TGTGCCTGGATAGGTCGGGGGAACACTGAAGCTTTCTTT.

Concerning this clonotype itself: One junction end does not reproduce the germline sequence, and a read error may be involved. The V call is TRBV12-3 or TRBV12-4, the J call TRBJ1-5; D is unclear. The CDR3 runs 13 residues. The CDR3: CAGSFGGNQPQHF. The DNA for the CDR3 is TGTGCCGGCAGTTTTGGGGGCAATCAGCCCCAGCATTTT.

This clonotype came up many times. This chain links TRBV5-6 with TRBJ2-5; D perhaps matches TRBD2 (5 bases). V lost 1 base and J lost 1, with 8 bases in between. The CDR3 is 14 amino acids. The germline gives CDR1 SGHDT, CDR2 YYEEEE. This chain's CDR3 is CASSLFGVQETQYF. The CDR3 bases are TGTGCCAGCAGCTTGTTCGGGGTCCAAGAGACCCAGTACTTC.

This clonotype showed up many times. The rearrangement joins TRBV20-1 to TRBJ2-7; the match to TRBD2 covers 16 bases. The CDR3 is made up of 16 amino acids. V shed 8 bases and J 0 bases; nucleotides not matched to a gene: 7. The germline gives CDR1 DFQATT, CDR2 SNEGSKA (reference sequence). Here the CDR3 reads CSTDGTSGRASYEQYF. The CDR3, as DNA: TGCAGTACCGACGGGACTAGCGGGAGGGCCTCCTACGAGCAGTACTTC.

This clonotype was counted between two and nine times. The V gene is TRBV3-1, the J gene TRBJ2-1; no firm D call. Germline lookup yields CDR1 LGHDT and CDR2 YNNKEL (reference sequence). V lost 5 bases and J lost 5, with 10 bases in between. This CDR3 is built from 13 residues. The CDR3 region has the DNA TGTGCCAGCAGCTTTCACATTGACAATGAGCAGTTCTTC. Amino acid sequence: CASSFHIDNEQFF.

This clonotype occurred many times. The chain couples TRBV6-6 to TRBJ2-3, with 8 bases fitting TRBD2. Germline V gives CDR1 MNHNY, CDR2 SVGAGI (reference sequence). There are 11 residues in the CDR3. The V segment lost 8 bases and the J segment 6 bases; nucleotides outside the gene matches: 1. The CDR3 protein is CASGGGDTQYF. In DNA form, the CDR3 reads TGTGCCAGCGGCGGGGGGGATACGCAGTATTTT.

This clonotype appeared a few times. CDR3 sequence (DNA): TGTGCCAGCAGCGGACTAGCGGGAGCAGATACGCAGTATTTT. Its protein product is CASSGLAGADTQYF. The chain combines TRBV6-1 with TRBJ2-3; TRBD2 aligns across 13 bases. Germline-derived CDR1 and CDR2 are MNHNS and SASEGT. V gave up 6 bases and J gave up 4 bases; unmatched junction bases: 1. The CDR3 has 14 residues.

This clonotype was picked up many times. The chain joins TRBV7-2 to TRBJ2-7, with D perhaps assigned TRBD1 or TRBD2 (5 bases each). Looked up from germline, CDR1 is SGHTA and CDR2 is FQGNSA. Deletions cut 2 bases from V and 5 bases from J, with 22 bases between. The CDR3 is 17 amino acids. Here the CDR3 DNA reads TGTGCCAGCAGCTTACTCCCTCAACCTTCCCAGGGACACGAGCAGTACTTC. This codes for CASSLLPQPSQGHEQYF.

This clonotype was counted ten times or more. This rearrangement joins TRBV28 to TRBJ2-7; 15 nucleotides agree with TRBD2. V trimming: 3 bases; J trimming: 2 bases; junction bases outside the gene matches: 11. This CDR3 is built from 19 residues. Per germline, CDR1 MDHEN and CDR2 SYDVKM. CDR3 sequence reads: CASSFGLGLAGGATYEQYF. The CDR3, as DNA: TGTGCCAGCAGTTTCGGGCTGGGACTAGCGGGAGGAGCCACCTACGAGCAGTACTTC.

This clonotype was detected many times. J is TRBJ2-3 and V is TRBV14; D gene ambiguous. The germline V and J ends were trimmed by 1 base and 1 base, with 9 bases remaining between them. CDR1 and CDR2 from the germline V gene are SGHDN and FVKESK. The CDR3 has 15 amino acids. CDR3 sequence reads: CASSQGVVGTDTQYF. CDR3 sequence (DNA): TGTGCCAGCAGCCAAGGGGTAGTAGGCACAGATACGCAGTATTTT.

There are many counts of this clonotype. J is TRBJ1-1 and V is TRBV4-1, with D perhaps TRBD1 (6 bases). The CDR3 covers 14 residues. V gave up 3 bases and J gave up 5 bases, with 13 bases separating them. CDR1 is MGHRA, CDR2 YSYEKL, per germline. The CDR3 DNA sequence: TGCGCCAGCAGCCAGGTTACAGGGAGTACTGAAGCTTTCTTT. It codes for CASSQVTGSTEAFF.

About this clonotype: The junction and the germline gene differ at one end; a read error may be behind it. The chain employs TRBV12-3 or TRBV12-4 and TRBJ2-7; D is perhaps TRBD2 (5 bases). The CDR3 totals 18 residues. The CDR3 region has the DNA TGTGCCTGCAGCCGGCGGGCCGAAAACCAAGGATGGGCTAACGAGCAGTACTTC. Translating it yields CACSRRAENQGWANEQYF.